This TCR beta chain was documented in a study of CD8 T cells in Susac syndrome (dated by TCRdb to the late 2010s). About the study as a whole: Whether CD8+ T cell activation and differentiation in Susac syndrome was antigen driven was tested using repertoire sequencing.

RNA was extracted using the RNeasy kit, and 0.5 to 1 microgram was reverse transcribed with random hexamers. The immunoSEQ multiplex PCR assay, covering 54 Vbeta and 13 Jbeta segments, was used to amplify TCR beta CDR3 regions. PCR amplification bias was corrected using a synthetic template baseline for primer optimization and computational correction. Turning to the authors' computational methods: Only productive sequences were kept, with reads annotated to V, D and J genes according to IMGT and analyzed in immunoSEQ Analyzer. Clonality was calculated as one minus the Shannon entropy normalized by log2 of the number of productive unique sequences. For each patient and control, public and private clones were evaluated within the 100 most prevalent clones. A clone was defined as Susac-specific if it was absent from the healthy and MS cohorts, from about a thousand published viral clones and from other ImmuneACCESS disease sequences. TCRdb passed the public sequencing reads through fastp at Q25 and MiXCR, retaining productive beta sequences. Rows are combined by CDR3 protein, so each entry shows the most common genes and DNA. The V and J calls were determined by TCRdb, not by the authors. Within this sample are around 180,000 distinct CDR3 sequences, with approximately 95% of them counted one time only. Of the sample, approximately 0.094% falls within the top ten clones.

Peripheral blood CD8+ and CD4+ T cells from healthy donors, Susac syndrome patients and multiple sclerosis patients were profiled by high-throughput TCR beta sequencing. Multiple sclerosis controls were treatment-naive patients with stable or active relapsing-remitting disease fulfilling revised McDonald criteria. Bulk CD8+ and CD4+ T cells were purified by magnetic negative isolation, while CD8+ TEMRA cells were enriched using FACS. Blood was collected in EDTA tubes and processed within 24 hours, with PBMCs isolated through density gradient centrifugation. PBMCs intended for TCR sequencing were cryopreserved in liquid nitrogen and thawed later in a water bath at 37 degrees C. The sorted or isolated CD4+, CD8+ and CD8+ TEMRA cells had a purity of 90% or higher. V is reduced by 6 bases and J by 1 base, leaving a spacing of 10 bases between them. According to the germline V gene, CDR1 reads SGHDT and CDR2 reads YYEEEE. Inclusive of the bounding cysteine and phenylalanine, the CDR3 is 13 residues long. Only CDR3 DNA is held: 39 bases, read in frame from base 1.

Comments on this clonotype: Its antigen remains unidentified. Base qualities are not recorded, but no much larger clone differs from it by a single base.

The investigation overall reported the following: The study acknowledged that relatively few individuals were included in the TCR sequencing and HLA analysis.

Recombination joined TRBV5-6 with TRBJ1-1; confidence is insufficient to name the D gene. The sample consisted of CD4+ T cells from PBMCs. The TCR comes from a human donor with multiple sclerosis. CDR3 sequence: CASTQFKNTEAFF. The nucleotides are TGTGCCAGCACCCAATTCAAGAACACTGAAGCTTTCTTT. Outside the CDR3, residues come from the reference TRBV5-6 and TRBJ1-1 proteins, so the full variable domain is: DAGVTQSPTHLIKTRGQQVTLRCSPKSGHDTVSWYQQALGQGPQFIFQYYEEEERQRGNFPDRFSGHQFPNYSSELNVNALLLGDSALYLCASTQFKNTEAFFGQGTRLTVV.